This passage covers 24 T cell receptor beta chains from one sample sequenced in a study of T cell repertoires in cytomegalovirus infection. A single record per CDR3 protein comes from TCRdb applying MiXCR to the reads. Found here are 740,000 or so distinct CDR3 sequences, 35% of them singletons; the top ten hold under 3%. Sequencing was performed on PBMCs. These receptors originate from a human donor in good health (CMV status not recorded). Some clones in this sample may be carry-over from other donors' samples.

The chain has TRBV18 and TRBJ2-3, with D perhaps matching TRBD1 (6 bases). Germline V gives CDR1 KGHSH, CDR2 LQKENI. CDR3 length equals 14 residues. V lost 1 base and J lost 2, with 7 bases in between. The CDR3 DNA is TGTGCCAGCTCACCACGGGGGCACACAGATACGCAGTATTTT. Translation: CASSPRGHTDTQYF. The full variable domain, its missing parts supplied by reference TRBV18 and TRBJ2-3, is NAGVMQNPRHLVRRRGQEARLRCSPMKGHSHVYWYRQLPEEGLKFMVYLQKENIIDESGMPKERFSAEFPKEGPSILRIQQVVRGDSAAYFCASSPRGHTDTQYFGPGTRLTVL.

About this clonotype: Given a much more abundant clone one base away, this may be a read error. This sequence joins TRBV5-3 and TRBJ1-1; D not certain. TRBV5-3 is designated an ORF whose function remains uncertain. The CDR3 is made up of 15 amino acids. The CDR3 loop is CASSTPGAAHTEALF. The CDR3 region has the DNA TGTGCCAGCAGCACCCCGGGAGCCGCCCACACTGAAGCTTTATTT.

This clonotype was seen once. One junction end does not reproduce the germline sequence, and a read error may be involved. This sequence joins TRBV19 and TRBJ2-1; D not resolved. This CDR3 is 10 amino acids long. Per the germline V gene, CDR1 is LNHDA and CDR2 is SQIVND (reference sequence). The CDR3 nucleotides are TGTGCCAGCGGCCCGAATGATCAGTTCTTC. Encoded protein: CASGPNDQFF. The full variable domain, completed using reference TRBV19 and TRBJ2-1, is DGGITQSPKYLFRKEGQNVTLSCEQNLNHDAMYWYRQDPGQGLRLIYYSQIVNDFQKGDIAEGYSVSREKKESFPLTVTSAQKNPTAFYLCASGPNDQFFGPGTRLTVL.

This sequence joins TRBV28 and TRBJ1-2; TRBD1 is a possible D gene (6 bases). CDR1 MDHEN and CDR2 SYDVKM come from the germline V gene. With 8 bases removed from V and 3 bases from J, the gap between germline ends came to 16 bases. The CDR3 runs 14 residues. In DNA form, the CDR3 reads TGTGCCAGCTCACCCCCCGGGGGCCACTATGGCTACACCTTC. Translated, it gives CASSPPGGHYGYTF.

Ten or more counts support this clonotype. The V gene is TRBV12-3 or TRBV12-4, the J gene TRBJ1-1; D perhaps matches TRBD1 (6 bases). V lost 6 bases, J lost 6 bases, and 17 bases lay in between. The CDR3 extends over 14 amino acids. The CDR3 reads CASRWAGTRAEAFF. Written as DNA, the CDR3 is TGTGCCAGCAGGTGGGCCGGGACAAGGGCTGAAGCTTTCTTT.

V gene TRBV28 combines with J gene TRBJ2-3, with D possibly called TRBD1 or TRBD2 (6 bases each). There are 16 residues in the CDR3. CDR1 is MDHEN and CDR2 is SYDVKM in the germline V gene. Trimming took off 8 bases at V and 4 bases at J, with 22 bases between the two ends. CDR3 coding DNA: TGTGCCAGCCATCAGGGGAGGAACAAGGCGGCAGATACGCAGTATTTT. Translated, it gives CASHQGRNKAADTQYF.

As regards this clonotype: The junction differs from germline at one of its ends, possibly a read error. In DNA form, the CDR3 reads TGTGCCAGCAACCCCCAGGGGGGTGAAAAACTGTTTTTC. Translated: CASNPQGGEKLFF. The V gene is TRBV28, the J gene TRBJ1-4; 7 bases agree with TRBD1. Per the germline V gene, CDR1 is MDHEN and CDR2 is SYDVKM. This CDR3 comprises 13 residues.

This rearrangement joins TRBV24-1 to TRBJ1-5; the match to TRBD1 covers 8 bases. V shed 5 bases, J shed 6 bases, and the junction held 5 bases outside the gene matches. CDR3 length: 14 residues. The germline V gene has CDR1 KGHDR and CDR2 SFDVKD. CDR3 sequence (DNA): TGTGCCACCAGTGGACAGGGGCGAGTTCAGCCCCAGCATTTT. This sequence encodes CATSGQGRVQPQHF.

This sequence joins TRBV7-3 and TRBJ2-1, with D unresolved. The V gene's germline CDR1 is SGHTA and CDR2 FQGTGA. The CDR3 is 15 residues long. Trimming pared 2 bases from V and 6 bases from J, leaving 14 bases between. CDR3 region: CASSLEVWDTNEQFF. In DNA form, the CDR3 reads TGTGCCAGCAGCTTAGAGGTATGGGATACCAATGAGCAGTTCTTC.

The count of this clonotype is one. A much larger clone is a single base away; this may be a read error. V is TRBV7-2 and J is TRBJ1-1, with D unresolved. CDR3 length: 14 amino acids. Germline CDR1 and CDR2: SGHTA and FQGNSA. The V end lost 5 bases, the J end lost 5 bases, and 15 bases lay between the germline ends. The CDR3 reads CASSAGRRVTEAFF. CDR3 DNA sequence: TGTGCCAGCAGCGCCGGGCGGAGGGTAACTGAAGCTTTCTTT.

J is TRBJ1-2 and V is TRBV29-1; no clear D. Germline CDR1 SQVTM, CDR2 ANQGSEA. The CDR3 runs 11 residues. V lost 6 bases to trimming and J lost 4 bases, with 9 bases between them. The CDR3 DNA reads TGCAGCGTGGTTGAGTCCTATGGCTACACCTTC. Protein product: CSVVESYGYTF. Using reference TRBV29-1 and TRBJ1-2 for the parts outside the CDR3, the full variable domain is SAVISQKPSRDICQRGTSLTIQCQVDSQVTMMFWYRQQPGQSLTLIATANQGSEATYESGFVIDKFPISRPNLTFSTLTVSNMSPEDSSIYLCSVVESYGYTFGSGTRLTVV.

About this clonotype: A read error is possible here, since a much larger clone lies one base away. This chain joins TRBV7-9 and TRBJ1-6; D not resolved. CDR1 and CDR2 from the germline V gene are SEHNR and FQNEAQ (reference sequence). This CDR3 region has 15 residues. Trimming took 1 base from V and 6 from J, leaving 10 bases between them. CDR3 coding DNA: TGTGCCAGCAGCTTAGGTGGCCGGATTAATTCACCCCTCCACTTT. The encoded protein is CASSLGGRINSPLHF.

J is TRBJ2-7 and V is TRBV19; D could derive from TRBD1 or TRBD2 (5 bases each). Germline lookup yields CDR1 LNHDA and CDR2 SQIVND (reference sequence). The CDR3 contains 17 residues. V was pared by 5 bases and J by 1 base, with 21 bases between. The CDR3 DNA sequence: TGTGCCAGTAGTCCCGGACCACCCGGGACGGTATCCTACGAGCAGTACTTC. Protein sequence: CASSPGPPGTVSYEQYF.

CDR3 loop: CASSFWSLAGGEETQYF. The CDR3 DNA follows: TGTGCCAGCAGCTTTTGGTCGCTAGCGGGGGGGGAAGAGACCCAGTACTTC. V gene TRBV11-2 combines with J gene TRBJ2-5; TRBD2 aligns across 12 bases. With V trimmed by 3 bases and J by 3 bases, 8 bases remained unmatched. The CDR3 consists of 17 residues. CDR1 and CDR2 from the germline V gene are SGHAT and FQNNGV.

The chain combines TRBV4-1 with TRBJ2-5; D is unresolved. Germline V gene data show CDR1 as MGHRA and CDR2 as YSYEKL. V was cut by 1 base and J by 4 bases, with 13 bases left in between. CDR3 length equals 15 residues. The DNA of the CDR3 is TGCGCCAGCAGCCAAGCTAGGGATTTTAGAGAGACCCAGTACTTC. Translating it yields CASSQARDFRETQYF.

This clonotype was observed a few times. This chain uses TRBV6-5 with TRBJ2-5; D remains unclear. The V end was cut by 3 bases, the J end by 5 bases, with 10 bases between. The length of the CDR3 is 13 residues. Germline assignment: CDR1 MNHEY and CDR2 SVGAGI. The CDR3 loop reads CASSYRVEETQYF. The CDR3 DNA follows: TGTGCCAGCAGTTATCGGGTAGAGGAGACCCAGTACTTC.

The V gene is TRBV5-1, the J gene TRBJ2-7; D is unresolved. The CDR3 is made up of 14 amino acids. From germline, CDR1 is SGHRS and CDR2 YFSETQ. V dropped 3 bases and J dropped 0 bases, with 10 bases sitting between them. CDR3 amino acids: CASSYLDRSYEQYF. CDR3 bases: TGCGCCAGCAGCTACCTGGACCGCTCCTACGAGCAGTACTTC.

This clonotype was picked up a small number of times. The DNA for the CDR3 is TGTGCCTGGAGTGCGAGGGGGGAAAAACTGTTTTTT. Encoded protein: CAWSARGEKLFF. The V and J genes are TRBV30 and TRBJ1-4; D is perhaps TRBD1 (6 bases). Looked up from germline, CDR1 is GTSNPN and CDR2 is SVGIG (reference sequence). The CDR3 sequence is 12 residues long. Between the trimmed V and J ends, which lost 1 base and 8 bases, there was a span of 8 bases.

The CDR3 DNA is TGTGCCAGCAGTCCCCAAGGTAGCGTGGGCCCCAAAGAGACCCAGTACTTC. Protein: CASSPQGSVGPKETQYF. The chain couples TRBV12-3 or TRBV12-4 to TRBJ2-5; TRBD2 might be the D (5 bases). Trimming left V 5 bases short and J 3 bases short, with 22 bases between. This CDR3 is 17 amino acids long.

This clonotype occurred a few times. This chain uses TRBV25-1 with TRBJ1-3; D is uncertain. CDR3 length: 17 amino acids. V lost 1 base and J lost 0, with 13 bases in between. CDR1 is MGHDK and CDR2 is SYGVNS in the germline V gene. The CDR3: CASSELSSTFSGNTIYF. The CDR3 DNA is TGTGCCAGCAGTGAATTAAGCAGCACTTTCTCTGGAAACACCATATATTTT.

The gene calls are TRBV28 and TRBJ2-7, with TRBD2 matching over 8 bases. V lost 6 bases, J lost 1 base, and 8 bases stayed unmatched. The germline V gene encodes CDR1 MDHEN and CDR2 SYDVKM. The CDR3 length is 15 residues. In DNA form, the CDR3 reads TGTGCCAGCAGCTTCCTCGGACTAGCTTCCTACGAGCAGTACTTC. This encodes CASSFLGLASYEQYF.

This clonotype was seen a handful of times. V usage is TRBV7-9 and J usage is TRBJ1-1; weak D call: TRBD1 (5 bases). This CDR3 has 17 amino acids. Trimming took off 0 bases at V and 1 base at J, with 15 bases between the two ends. Per the germline V gene, CDR1 is SEHNR and CDR2 is FQNEAQ (reference sequence). Here the CDR3 reads CASSLARGFGENTEAFF. The CDR3 bases are TGTGCCAGCAGCTTAGCGCGGGGCTTTGGGGAGAACACTGAAGCTTTCTTT.

This clonotype turned up a few times. V and J are TRBV28 and TRBJ1-4; D uncertain. CDR1 is MDHEN, CDR2 SYDVKM, per germline. V was trimmed by 7 bases and J by 5 bases, leaving 8 bases between them. This CDR3 comprises 12 residues. CDR3 sequence reads: CASNGWNEKLFF. DNA of the CDR3: TGTGCCAGCAACGGGTGGAATGAAAAACTGTTTTTT.

The chain recombines TRBV11-1 with TRBJ2-5, with D maybe TRBD2 (5 bases). Germline assignment: CDR1 SGHAT and CDR2 FQDESV (reference sequence). V lost 6 bases and J 0 bases, leaving 14 bases between the germline ends. This CDR3 is built from 15 residues. DNA for the CDR3: TGTGCCAGCAGGGGGAGAGGAGCATACCAAGAGACCCAGTACTTC. It codes for CASRGRGAYQETQYF.